The entry that follows covers one T cell receptor beta chain sequence. Germline loops: CDR1 SNHLY, CDR2 FYNNEI. V lost 0 bases and J 1 base, leaving 15 bases between the germline ends. The CDR3 is 17 residues long. The method was immunoSEQ multiplex PCR; TCRdb's version includes in-frame clones alone and lacks a portion of them. The sample contains 550,000 to 800,000 clones, roughly 85% of which appear only once. The data derive from a study of shared T cell receptors in the human thymus. These data were also filed under a second study, of human thymus T cells. As reported in that work: The study used thymus tissue resected during corrective heart surgery. The authors found apparently biased V and J gene usage in thymic and blood repertoires. Related research reported highly overlapping thymic repertoires among unrelated individuals.

The chain has TRBV2 and TRBJ1-1; maybe TRBD1 (5 bases). Sequenced input: thymocytes. This TCR came from a girl under three years old with a congenital heart defect. The CDR3 loop reads CASSEACWAGKNTEAFF. In DNA form, the CDR3 reads TGTGCCAGCAGTGAAGCGTGTTGGGCAGGGAAGAACACTGAAGCTTTCTTT.